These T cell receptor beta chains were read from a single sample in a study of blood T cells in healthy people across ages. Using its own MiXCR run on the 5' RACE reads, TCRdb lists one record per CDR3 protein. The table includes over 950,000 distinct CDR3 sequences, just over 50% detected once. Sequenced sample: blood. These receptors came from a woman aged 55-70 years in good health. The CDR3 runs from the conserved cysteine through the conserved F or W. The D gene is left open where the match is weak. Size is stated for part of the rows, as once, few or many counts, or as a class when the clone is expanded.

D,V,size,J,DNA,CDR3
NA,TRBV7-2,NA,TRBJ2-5,TGTGCCAGCAGCTTAACCCCGATGGGGGCGGGAGTCGGGGAGACCCAGTACTTC,CASSLTPMGAGVGETQYF
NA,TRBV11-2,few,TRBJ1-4,TGTGCCAGCAGCCCGGACAGCTCCTCGTCCCTTCCTGAAAAACTGTTTTTT,CASSPDSSSSLPEKLFF
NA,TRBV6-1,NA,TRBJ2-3,TGTGCCAGCAAGTGGAAGAGGGGCCGCACAGATACGCAGTATTTT,CASKWKRGRTDTQYF
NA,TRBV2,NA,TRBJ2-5,TGTGCCAGCAACAGAAGAACCCGGGAGACCCAGTACTTC,CASNRRTRETQYF
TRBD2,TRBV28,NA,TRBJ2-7,TGTGCCAGCAGTATTCTCCTAGCGGGAGGGCCTGCCTACGAGCAGTACTTC,CASSILLAGGPAYEQYF
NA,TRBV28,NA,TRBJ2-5,TGTGCCAGCAGTCCTCAAGAGCCGATGCCCGACCAAGAGACCCAGTACTTC,CASSPQEPMPDQETQYF
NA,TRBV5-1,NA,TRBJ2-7,TGCGCCAGCAGCCCTCCTCGCGGAACCTACGAGCAGTACTTC,CASSPPRGTYEQYF
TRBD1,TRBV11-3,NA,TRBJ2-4,TGTGCCAGCAGCTTAGATAACAGGGGAATATCGTGGGACATTCAGTACTTC,CASSLDNRGISWDIQYF
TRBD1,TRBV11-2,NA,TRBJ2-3,TGTGCCAGCAGCCACGGGGACAGGGGACGAATTGGCACAGATACGCAGTATTTT,CASSHGDRGRIGTDTQYF
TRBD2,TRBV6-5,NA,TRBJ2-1,TGTGCCAGCGGTAGACTAGCGGGAGGGCCGGGCAATGAGCAGTTCTTC,CASGRLAGGPGNEQFF
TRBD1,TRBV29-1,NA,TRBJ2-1,TGCAGCGTCGAACGGACAGGGGGCGGGGATGAGCAGTTCTTC,CSVERTGGGDEQFF
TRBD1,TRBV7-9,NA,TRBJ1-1,TGTGCCAGCAGCGCACAGGGGGTCGGAGCTTTCTTT,CASSAQGVGAFF
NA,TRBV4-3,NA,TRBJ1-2,TGCGCCAGCAGCCAAGAGGGAAGAGACAGCTATGGCTACACCTTC,CASSQEGRDSYGYTF
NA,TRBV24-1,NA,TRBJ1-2,TGTGCCACCATGGGAGGCGAGGACTATGGCTACACCTTC,CATMGGEDYGYTF
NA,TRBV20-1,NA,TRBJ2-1,TGCAGTGCCCCAGACTGGGGTGAGCAGTTCTTC,CSAPDWGEQFF
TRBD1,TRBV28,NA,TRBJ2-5,TGTGCCAGCAGGCCGGGACAGGGGGTCTTAGAGCAGTACTTC,CASRPGQGVLEQYF
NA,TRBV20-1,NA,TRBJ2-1,TGCAGTGCTGTGACTAGCTACAATGAGCAGTTCTTC,CSAVTSYNEQFF
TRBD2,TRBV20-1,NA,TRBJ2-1,TGCAGTGCTAGACGGCGGGAGCGGTACAATGAGCAGTTCTTC,CSARRRERYNEQFF
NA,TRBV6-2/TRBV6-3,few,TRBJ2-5,TGTGCCAGCAGTTACTTTCCCAGAGAGACCCAGTACTTC,CASSYFPRETQYF
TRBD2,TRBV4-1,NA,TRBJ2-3,TGCGCCAGCAGTCCCTCCGGGAGGGGGGACACAGATACGCAGTATTTT,CASSPSGRGDTDTQYF
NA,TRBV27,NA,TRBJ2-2,TGTGCCAGCAGTAGATGGACAGCGAACACCGGGGAGCTGTTTTTT,CASSRWTANTGELFF
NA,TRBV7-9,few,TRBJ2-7,TGTGCCAGCAGCGCCTCAAGCGGCCGCTCCTACGAGCAGTACTTC,CASSASSGRSYEQYF
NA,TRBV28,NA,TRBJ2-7,TGTGCCAGCAGTTTAGGTCAGGTTAGGTACGTGCAGTACTTC,CASSLGQVRYVQYF
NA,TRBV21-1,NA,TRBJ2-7,TGTGCCAGCGCCCATAACAGAGACTACGAGCAGTACTTC,CASAHNRDYEQYF
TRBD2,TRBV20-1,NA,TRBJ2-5,TGCAGTGCTAATCCAGCGGGGCAAGAGACCCAGTACTTC,CSANPAGQETQYF
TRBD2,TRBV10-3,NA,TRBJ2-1,TGTGCCATCAGTGAGGGAGCTAGCGGTTCCTACAATGAGCAGTTCTTC,CAISEGASGSYNEQFF
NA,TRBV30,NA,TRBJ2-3,TGTGCCTGGAGTGTTTCTGTGGGGAGCACAGATACGCAGTATTTT,CAWSVSVGSTDTQYF
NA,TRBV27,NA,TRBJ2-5,TGTGCCAGCAGGACCGGGGCGGAGACCCAGTACTTC,CASRTGAETQYF